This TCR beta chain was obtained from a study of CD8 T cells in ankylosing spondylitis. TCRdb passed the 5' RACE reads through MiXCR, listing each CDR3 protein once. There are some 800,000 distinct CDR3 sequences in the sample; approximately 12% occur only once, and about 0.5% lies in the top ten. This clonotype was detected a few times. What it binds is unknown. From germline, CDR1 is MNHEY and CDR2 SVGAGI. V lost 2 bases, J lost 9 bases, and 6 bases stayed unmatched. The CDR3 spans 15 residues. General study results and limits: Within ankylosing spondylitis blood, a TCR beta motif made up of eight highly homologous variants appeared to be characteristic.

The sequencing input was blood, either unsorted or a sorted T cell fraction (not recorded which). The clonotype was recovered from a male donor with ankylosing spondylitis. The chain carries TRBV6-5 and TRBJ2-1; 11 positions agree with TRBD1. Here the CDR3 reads CASSYPGQGAIEQFF. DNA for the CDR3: TGTGCCAGCAGTTACCCAGGACAGGGGGCGATTGAGCAGTTCTTC.